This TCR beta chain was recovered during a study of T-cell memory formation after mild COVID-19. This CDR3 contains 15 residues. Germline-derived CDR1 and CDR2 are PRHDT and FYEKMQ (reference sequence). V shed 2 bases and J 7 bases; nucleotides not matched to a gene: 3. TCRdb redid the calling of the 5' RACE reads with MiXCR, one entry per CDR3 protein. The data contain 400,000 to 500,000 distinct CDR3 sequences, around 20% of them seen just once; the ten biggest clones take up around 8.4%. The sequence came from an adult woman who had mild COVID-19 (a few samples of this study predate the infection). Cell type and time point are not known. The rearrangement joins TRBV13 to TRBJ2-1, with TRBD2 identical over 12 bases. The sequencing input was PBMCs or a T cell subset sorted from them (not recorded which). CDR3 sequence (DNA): TGTGCCAGCAGCTTACCTAGCGGGGGGGCAAATGAGCAGTTCTTC. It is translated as CASSLPSGGANEQFF.